Included here is one TCR beta chain sequence, with context. Its cognate antigen is unknown. The data were taken from a study of shared clonotypes between healthy human individuals. Whole-study results and caveats: Naive subsets, compared against memory subsets, generally had larger estimated richness values.

Clones were read by immunoSEQ multiplex PCR, and TCRdb kept only the in-frame ones, dropping some. Among millions of clones listed, around 90% were seen once. Germline CDR1 LGHNA, CDR2 YSLEER. The V end lost 0 bases, the J end lost 2 bases, and 11 bases lay between the germline ends. The length of the CDR3 is 16 residues. The chain combines TRBV4-3 with TRBJ2-1; possible D gene TRBD1, 6 bases. This TCR came from a man aged 18 to 30 in good health. Sample: naive CD4+ T cells sorted from blood. Indicated subset: CD45RA+ positively selected. The CDR3: CASSQDGGGAYNEQFF. CDR3 nucleotide sequence: TGCGCCAGCAGCCAAGATGGGGGCGGTGCCTACAATGAGCAGTTCTTC.